A selection of T cell receptor beta chains follows, all from one sample in a study of tumor-infiltrating lymphocytes in primary liver carcinoma. TCRdb re-derived calls from the multiplex PCR reads in MiXCR, one entry per CDR3 protein. Of about 320,000 distinct CDR3 sequences listed, over 55% were seen once; the top ten hold more than 8.5%. The sequenced sample was peripheral blood. The receptors were sampled from a man aged 40-50 years with primary liver carcinoma and hepatitis B virus infection. Both conserved end residues are part of each CDR3. Each record gives: clone size, D gene, J gene, V gene, CDR3 protein, CDR3 DNA. A D gene is named only where the DNA matches it firmly. Part of the rows lack a size; the others show once, few, many or a class for expanded clones.

clone size: .; D gene: .; J gene: TRBJ2-1; V gene: TRBV4-3; CDR3 protein: CASRQDRSPREQFF; CDR3 DNA: TGCGCCAGCAGGCAAGATCGGAGCCCCCGGGAGCAGTTCTTT
clone size: .; D gene: TRBD2; J gene: TRBJ2-2; V gene: TRBV5-6; CDR3 protein: CASNSRGEGGVTGELFF; CDR3 DNA: TGTGCCAGCAACTCCCGGGGGGAGGGCGGCGTCACCGGGGAGCTGTTTTTT
clone size: .; D gene: TRBD2; J gene: TRBJ2-3; V gene: TRBV30; CDR3 protein: CAWSVGTIPHTDTQYF; CDR3 DNA: TGTGCCTGGAGTGTGGGGACTATCCCCCACACAGATACGCAGTATTTT
clone size: few; D gene: TRBD1; J gene: TRBJ2-7; V gene: TRBV6-6; CDR3 protein: CASSLSGGASYEQYF; CDR3 DNA: TGTGCCAGCAGTTTGTCAGGGGGTGCTTCCTACGAGCAGTACTTC
clone size: few; D gene: .; J gene: TRBJ1-2; V gene: TRBV4-3; CDR3 protein: CASSQDDGGFYGYTF; CDR3 DNA: TGCGCCAGCAGCCAAGATGATGGAGGGTTCTATGGCTACACCTTC
clone size: .; D gene: .; J gene: TRBJ2-7; V gene: TRBV6-1; CDR3 protein: CVSSESWEQYF; CDR3 DNA: TGTGTCAGCAGTGAATCGTGGGAACAGTACTTC
clone size: .; D gene: TRBD1; J gene: TRBJ1-4; V gene: TRBV11-2; CDR3 protein: CAIRGTGQEKLFF; CDR3 DNA: TGTGCCATCAGGGGGACAGGGCAAGAAAAACTGTTTTTT
clone size: .; D gene: .; J gene: TRBJ2-1; V gene: TRBV27; CDR3 protein: CASSLSGQINREQFF; CDR3 DNA: TGTGCCAGCAGTTTATCGGGACAAATCAACCGCGAGCAGTTCTTC
clone size: .; D gene: TRBD1; J gene: TRBJ1-5; V gene: TRBV29-1; CDR3 protein: CSVMRQGGQPQHF; CDR3 DNA: TGCAGTGTTATGAGACAGGGTGGGCAGCCCCAGCATTTT
clone size: .; D gene: TRBD1; J gene: TRBJ1-5; V gene: TRBV6-4; CDR3 protein: CASSDFRGLGQPQHF; CDR3 DNA: TGTGCCAGCAGTGACTTCAGGGGGTTGGGTCAGCCCCAGCATTTT
clone size: .; D gene: .; J gene: TRBJ1-5; V gene: TRBV10-3; CDR3 protein: CAISDGEDQPQHF; CDR3 DNA: TGTGCCATCAGTGACGGGGAGGATCAGCCCCAGCATTTT
clone size: .; D gene: TRBD2; J gene: TRBJ2-3; V gene: TRBV7-9; CDR3 protein: CASSTGTSGYTQYF; CDR3 DNA: TGTGCCAGCAGCACTGGGACTAGCGGGTATACGCAGTATTTT
clone size: .; D gene: .; J gene: TRBJ1-5; V gene: TRBV7-9; CDR3 protein: CASGLPGRNQPQHF; CDR3 DNA: TGTGCCAGCGGCTTACCAGGGCGGAATCAGCCCCAGCATTTT
clone size: .; D gene: TRBD1; J gene: TRBJ2-7; V gene: TRBV12-3/TRBV12-4; CDR3 protein: CDSSLGGTVDEQCF; CDR3 DNA: TGTGACAGCAGTTTAGGGGGCACGGTCGACGAGCAGTGCTTC
clone size: .; D gene: .; J gene: TRBJ2-5; V gene: TRBV28; CDR3 protein: CASSLAGPHQAQYF; CDR3 DNA: TGTGCCAGCAGTTTGGCCGGGCCGCATCAGGCCCAGTACTTC
clone size: once; D gene: TRBD1; J gene: TRBJ2-2; V gene: TRBV5-4; CDR3 protein: CAVEKAGGDTGDLFF; CDR3 DNA: TGTGCGGTCGAAAAGGCAGGGGGAGACACTGGGGACCTGTTTTTT
clone size: few; D gene: .; J gene: TRBJ2-2; V gene: TRBV5-1; CDR3 protein: CASSLSVNTGELFF; CDR3 DNA: TGCGCCAGCAGCTTGTCTGTCAACACCGGGGAGCTGTTTTTT
clone size: few; D gene: .; J gene: TRBJ2-3; V gene: TRBV6-4; CDR3 protein: CASSVGTWSDTQYF; CDR3 DNA: TGTGCCAGCAGTGTCGGGACCTGGTCCGATACGCAGTATTTT
clone size: many; D gene: TRBD1; J gene: TRBJ2-7; V gene: TRBV30; CDR3 protein: CAWSTTGRQKSYEQYF; CDR3 DNA: TGTGCCTGGAGTACGACAGGGCGCCAGAAATCCTACGAGCAGTACTTC
clone size: few; D gene: TRBD2; J gene: TRBJ2-2; V gene: TRBV6-4; CDR3 protein: CASSRLAGPGELFF; CDR3 DNA: TGTGCCAGCAGTCGACTAGCGGGACCCGGGGAGCTGTTTTTT
clone size: .; D gene: .; J gene: TRBJ2-2; V gene: TRBV11-1; CDR3 protein: CASSPSPENNGELFF; CDR3 DNA: TGTGCCAGCAGTCCAAGCCCGGAAAACAACGGGGAGCTGTTTTTT
clone size: .; D gene: TRBD1; J gene: TRBJ2-1; V gene: TRBV24-1; CDR3 protein: CATSDPSGTGGYNVQFF; CDR3 DNA: TGTGCCACCAGTGACCCCTCCGGGACAGGGGGTTACAATGTGCAGTTCTTC
clone size: .; D gene: TRBD1; J gene: TRBJ2-5; V gene: TRBV28; CDR3 protein: CASSPGTARETQYF; CDR3 DNA: TGTGCCAGCAGTCCCGGGACAGCGAGAGAGACCCAGTACTTC
clone size: many; D gene: .; J gene: TRBJ2-3; V gene: TRBV6-1; CDR3 protein: CASSARVGDTQYF; CDR3 DNA: TGTGCCAGTAGTGCCAGGGTTGGTGATACGCAGTATTTT
clone size: .; D gene: .; J gene: TRBJ2-1; V gene: TRBV4-2; CDR3 protein: CASSQEWGDEQFF; CDR3 DNA: TGTGCCAGCAGCCAAGAATGGGGGGATGAGCAATTCTTC
clone size: .; D gene: .; J gene: TRBJ1-2; V gene: TRBV29-1; CDR3 protein: CSVEETTGSENTF; CDR3 DNA: TGCAGCGTCGAAGAGACGACAGGCTCGGAAAACACCTTC
clone size: .; D gene: TRBD1; J gene: TRBJ2-7; V gene: TRBV28; CDR3 protein: CASSPPTGVGEQYF; CDR3 DNA: TGTGCCAGCAGTCCTCCGACAGGGGTGGGGGAGCAGTACTTC
clone size: .; D gene: .; J gene: TRBJ2-7; V gene: TRBV6-1; CDR3 protein: CAGSEGPRSYEQYF; CDR3 DNA: TGTGCCGGCAGTGAAGGCCCGAGATCTTACGAGCAGTACTTC
clone size: .; D gene: TRBD1; J gene: TRBJ1-2; V gene: TRBV10-3; CDR3 protein: CAILSGTEEVDGYTF; CDR3 DNA: TGTGCCATTCTTTCCGGGACAGAGGAAGTTGACGGCTACACCTTC
clone size: few; D gene: .; J gene: TRBJ2-5; V gene: TRBV5-1; CDR3 protein: CASSLASQQETQYF; CDR3 DNA: TGCGCCAGCAGCTTGGCCTCACAGCAAGAGACCCAGTACTTC
clone size: few; D gene: .; J gene: TRBJ2-1; V gene: TRBV12-3/TRBV12-4; CDR3 protein: CASSLEGYNEQFF; CDR3 DNA: TGTGCCAGCAGTTTAGAAGGTTACAATGAGCAGTTCTTC
clone size: many; D gene: .; J gene: TRBJ1-2; V gene: TRBV10-3; CDR3 protein: CAISESQGGEENYGYTF; CDR3 DNA: TGTGCCATCAGTGAGTCGCAAGGAGGGGAAGAGAACTATGGCTACACCTTC
clone size: many; D gene: .; J gene: TRBJ1-1; V gene: TRBV4-3; CDR3 protein: CASSQGWTASRAFF; CDR3 DNA: TGCGCCAGCAGCCAAGGCTGGACAGCTAGCCGCGCTTTCTTT
clone size: .; D gene: .; J gene: TRBJ2-6; V gene: TRBV10-3; CDR3 protein: CAISDVGSSSGANVLTF; CDR3 DNA: TGTGCCATCAGTGACGTGGGAAGTAGCTCTGGGGCCAACGTCCTGACTTTC
clone size: .; D gene: .; J gene: TRBJ1-2; V gene: TRBV5-4; CDR3 protein: CASSTMSYVYTF; CDR3 DNA: TGTGCCAGCAGTACGATGTCATATGTCTACACCTTC
clone size: .; D gene: .; J gene: TRBJ2-3; V gene: TRBV5-4; CDR3 protein: CASSLALPNTDTQYF; CDR3 DNA: TGTGCCAGCAGCTTGGCGCTACCTAACACAGATACTCAGTATTTT
clone size: .; D gene: .; J gene: TRBJ2-1; V gene: TRBV10-3; CDR3 protein: CASQSEGPSNEQFF; CDR3 DNA: TGTGCTTCACAGTCAGAGGGCCCGAGCAATGAGCAGTTCTTC
clone size: .; D gene: TRBD1; J gene: TRBJ2-7; V gene: TRBV28; CDR3 protein: CASRTGQGVYEQYF; CDR3 DNA: TGTGCCAGCCGTACGGGACAGGGAGTCTACGAGCAGTACTTC
clone size: .; D gene: .; J gene: TRBJ2-1; V gene: TRBV11-2; CDR3 protein: CASSLDIWVKDNEQFF; CDR3 DNA: TGTGCCAGCAGCTTAGATATATGGGTGAAAGACAATGAGCAGTTCTTC
clone size: .; D gene: .; J gene: TRBJ2-2; V gene: TRBV6-6; CDR3 protein: CASSRGQNTGELSF; CDR3 DNA: TGTGCCAGCAGTCGCGGGCAGAACACCGGGGAGCTGTCTTTT
clone size: .; D gene: .; J gene: TRBJ2-3; V gene: TRBV4-2; CDR3 protein: CANSQDLGTRGGTQYF; CDR3 DNA: TGTGCCAACAGCCAAGATTTGGGAACTAGGGGCGGTACGCAGTATTTT
clone size: .; D gene: .; J gene: TRBJ2-3; V gene: TRBV5-1; CDR3 protein: CASSPTHGTDTQYF; CDR3 DNA: TGCGCCAGCAGTCCGACACATGGCACAGATACGCAGTATTTT
clone size: .; D gene: TRBD1; J gene: TRBJ2-5; V gene: TRBV10-2; CDR3 protein: CASSQGETKYF; CDR3 DNA: TGCGCCAGCAGTCAGGGGGAGACCAAGTACTTC
clone size: .; D gene: TRBD1; J gene: TRBJ1-5; V gene: TRBV28; CDR3 protein: CASSPPGGFNQPQHF; CDR3 DNA: TGTGCCAGCAGTCCTCCAGGGGGCTTCAATCAGCCCCAGCATTTT
clone size: .; D gene: TRBD1; J gene: TRBJ2-3; V gene: TRBV5-1; CDR3 protein: CASSLDRGTDTQYF; CDR3 DNA: TGCGCCAGCAGCCTGGACAGGGGTACAGATACGCAGTATTTT
clone size: .; D gene: .; J gene: TRBJ2-1; V gene: TRBV4-1; CDR3 protein: CASSQAGGVGNEQFF; CDR3 DNA: TGCGCCAGCAGCCAAGCAGGGGGGGTAGGCAATGAGCAGTTCTTC
clone size: few; D gene: TRBD2; J gene: TRBJ2-3; V gene: TRBV30; CDR3 protein: CAWSIRAGGPSRDTQYF; CDR3 DNA: TGTGCCTGGAGTATCAGGGCGGGAGGGCCTTCTAGGGATACGCAGTATTTT
clone size: many; D gene: .; J gene: TRBJ2-7; V gene: TRBV6-1; CDR3 protein: CASSEARVSYEQYF; CDR3 DNA: TGTGCCAGCAGTGAAGCGCGGGTTTCCTACGAGCAGTACTTC
clone size: .; D gene: .; J gene: TRBJ2-1; V gene: TRBV5-1; CDR3 protein: CASRMDSYNEQFF; CDR3 DNA: TGCGCCAGCAGGATGGACAGTTACAATGAGCAGTTCTTC
clone size: many; D gene: .; J gene: TRBJ1-5; V gene: TRBV29-1; CDR3 protein: CSVAAGMGGNQPQHF; CDR3 DNA: TGCAGCGTCGCAGCAGGGATGGGCGGCAATCAGCCCCAGCATTTT